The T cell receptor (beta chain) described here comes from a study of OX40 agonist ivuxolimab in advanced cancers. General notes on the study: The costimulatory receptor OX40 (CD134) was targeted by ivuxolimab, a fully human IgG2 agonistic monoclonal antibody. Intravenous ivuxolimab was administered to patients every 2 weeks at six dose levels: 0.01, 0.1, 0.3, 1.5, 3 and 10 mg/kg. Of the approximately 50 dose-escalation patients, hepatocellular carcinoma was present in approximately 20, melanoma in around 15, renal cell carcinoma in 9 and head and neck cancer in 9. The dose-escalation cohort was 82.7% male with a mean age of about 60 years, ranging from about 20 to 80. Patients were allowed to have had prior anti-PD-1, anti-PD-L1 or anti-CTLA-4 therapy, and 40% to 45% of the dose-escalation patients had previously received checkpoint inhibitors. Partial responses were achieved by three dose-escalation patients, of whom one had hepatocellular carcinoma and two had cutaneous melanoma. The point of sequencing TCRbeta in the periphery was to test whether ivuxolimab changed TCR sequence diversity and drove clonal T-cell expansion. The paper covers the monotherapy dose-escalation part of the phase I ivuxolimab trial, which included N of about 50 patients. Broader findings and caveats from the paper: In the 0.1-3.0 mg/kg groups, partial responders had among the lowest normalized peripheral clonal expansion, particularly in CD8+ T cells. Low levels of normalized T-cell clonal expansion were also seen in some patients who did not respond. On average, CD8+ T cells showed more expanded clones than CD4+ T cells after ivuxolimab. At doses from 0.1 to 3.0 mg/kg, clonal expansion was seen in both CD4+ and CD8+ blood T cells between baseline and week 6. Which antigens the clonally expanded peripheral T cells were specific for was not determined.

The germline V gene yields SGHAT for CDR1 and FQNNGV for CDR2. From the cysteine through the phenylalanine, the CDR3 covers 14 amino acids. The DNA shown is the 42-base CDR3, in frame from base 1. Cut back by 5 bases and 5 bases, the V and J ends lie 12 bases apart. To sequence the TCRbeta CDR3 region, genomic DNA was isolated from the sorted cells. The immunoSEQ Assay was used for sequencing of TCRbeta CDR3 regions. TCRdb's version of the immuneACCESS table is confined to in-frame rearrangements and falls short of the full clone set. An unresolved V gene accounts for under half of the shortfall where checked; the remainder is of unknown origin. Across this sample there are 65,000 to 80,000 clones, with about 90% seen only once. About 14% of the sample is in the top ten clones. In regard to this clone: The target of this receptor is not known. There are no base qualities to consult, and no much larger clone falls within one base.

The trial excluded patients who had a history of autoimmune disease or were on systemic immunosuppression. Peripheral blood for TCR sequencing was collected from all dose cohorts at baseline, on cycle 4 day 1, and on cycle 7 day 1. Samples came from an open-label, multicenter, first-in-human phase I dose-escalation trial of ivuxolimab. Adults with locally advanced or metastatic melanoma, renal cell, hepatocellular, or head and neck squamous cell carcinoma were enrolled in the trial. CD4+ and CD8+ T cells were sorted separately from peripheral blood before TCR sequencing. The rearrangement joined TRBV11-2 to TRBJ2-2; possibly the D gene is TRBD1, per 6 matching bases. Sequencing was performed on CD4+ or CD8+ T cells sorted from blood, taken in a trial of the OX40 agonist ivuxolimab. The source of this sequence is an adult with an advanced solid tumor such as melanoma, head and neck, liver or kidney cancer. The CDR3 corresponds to CASSVGHRTGELFF. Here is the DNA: TGTGCCAGCAGCGTGGGACATAGGACCGGGGAGCTGTTTTTT.